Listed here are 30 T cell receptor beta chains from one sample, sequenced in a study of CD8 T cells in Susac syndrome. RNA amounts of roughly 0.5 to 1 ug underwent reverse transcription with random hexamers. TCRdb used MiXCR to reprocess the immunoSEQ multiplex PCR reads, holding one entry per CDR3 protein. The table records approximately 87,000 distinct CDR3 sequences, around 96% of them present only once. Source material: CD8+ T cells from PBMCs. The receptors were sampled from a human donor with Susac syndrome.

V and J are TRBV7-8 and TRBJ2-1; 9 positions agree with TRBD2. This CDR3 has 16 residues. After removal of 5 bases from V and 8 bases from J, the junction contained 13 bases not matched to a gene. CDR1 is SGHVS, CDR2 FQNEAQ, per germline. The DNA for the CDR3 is TGTGCCAGCAGCCGTCTCCTTAGCGGGAGCGGGGATGAGCAGTTCTTC. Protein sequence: CASSRLLSGSGDEQFF. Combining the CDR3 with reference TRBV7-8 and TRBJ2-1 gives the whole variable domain GAGVSQSPRYKVAKRGQDVALRCDPISGHVSLFWYQQALGQGPEFLTYFQNEAQLDKSGLPSDRFFAERPEGSVSTLKIQRTQQEDSAVYLCASSRLLSGSGDEQFFGPGTRLTVL.

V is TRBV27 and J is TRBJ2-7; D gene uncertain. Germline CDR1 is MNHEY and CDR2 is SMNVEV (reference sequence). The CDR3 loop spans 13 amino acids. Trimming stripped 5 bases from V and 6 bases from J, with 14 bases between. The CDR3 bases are TGTGCCAGCAGTCTGACTTTGTCCCTCGAGCAGTACTTC. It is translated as CASSLTLSLEQYF.

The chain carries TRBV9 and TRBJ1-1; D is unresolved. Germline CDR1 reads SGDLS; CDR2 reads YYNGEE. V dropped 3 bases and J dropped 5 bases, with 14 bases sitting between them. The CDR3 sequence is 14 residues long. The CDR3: CASSGGATGTEAFF. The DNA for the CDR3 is TGTGCCAGCAGCGGAGGAGCGACGGGGACTGAAGCTTTCTTT.

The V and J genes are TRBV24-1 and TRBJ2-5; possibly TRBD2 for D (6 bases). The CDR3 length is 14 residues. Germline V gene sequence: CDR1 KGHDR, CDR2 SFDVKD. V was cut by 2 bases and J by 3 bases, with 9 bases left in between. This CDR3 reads CATSDWSGEETQYF. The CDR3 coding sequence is TGTGCCACCAGTGATTGGTCGGGGGAAGAGACCCAGTACTTC.

The CDR3 DNA is TGCAGTGCTAGGACTAGCGGGGGGATCTCCCCTCGCGGGAATACGCAGTATTTT. Translating it yields CSARTSGGISPRGNTQYF. The rearrangement links TRBV20-1 to TRBJ2-3; TRBD2 matches 13 bases. Germline trimming cut 3 bases from V and 7 bases from J; bases unmatched to any gene: 16. The germline V gene encodes CDR1 DFQATT and CDR2 SNEGSKA (reference sequence). This CDR3 has 18 residues.

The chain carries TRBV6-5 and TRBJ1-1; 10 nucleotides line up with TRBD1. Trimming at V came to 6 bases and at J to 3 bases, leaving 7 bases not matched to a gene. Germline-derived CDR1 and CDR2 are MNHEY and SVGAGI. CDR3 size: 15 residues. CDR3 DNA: TGTGCCAGCAGCCACCGGACAGGGGGTTACACTGAAGCTTTCTTT. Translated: CASSHRTGGYTEAFF.

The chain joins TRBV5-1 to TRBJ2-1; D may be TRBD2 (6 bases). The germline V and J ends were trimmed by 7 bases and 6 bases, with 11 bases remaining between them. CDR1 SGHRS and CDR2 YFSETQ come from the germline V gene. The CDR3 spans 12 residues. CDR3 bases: TGCGCCAGCGTTACTAGCTTCAATGAGCAGTTCTTC. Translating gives CASVTSFNEQFF.

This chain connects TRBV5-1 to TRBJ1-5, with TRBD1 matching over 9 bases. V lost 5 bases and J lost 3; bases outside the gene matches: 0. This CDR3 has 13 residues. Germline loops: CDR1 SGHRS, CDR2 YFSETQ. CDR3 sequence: CASRQGANQPQHF. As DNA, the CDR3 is TGCGCCAGCAGACAGGGGGCCAATCAGCCCCAGCATTTT.

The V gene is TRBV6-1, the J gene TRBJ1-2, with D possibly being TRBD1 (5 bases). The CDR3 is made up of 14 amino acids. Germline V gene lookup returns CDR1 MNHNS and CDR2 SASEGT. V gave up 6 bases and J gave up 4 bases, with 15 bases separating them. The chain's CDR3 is CASSHSLRGYGYTF. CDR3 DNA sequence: TGTGCCAGCAGCCACTCACTAAGGGGCTATGGCTACACCTTC.

CDR3 residues: CASSTGNGYTF. CDR3 nucleotides: TGTGCCAGCAGTACGGGGAATGGCTACACCTTC. This sequence joins TRBV27 and TRBJ1-2; D call uncertain. CDR3 size: 11 residues. With 5 bases removed from V and 6 bases from J, the gap between germline ends came to 7 bases. Germline V gene data show CDR1 as MNHEY and CDR2 as SMNVEV (reference sequence).

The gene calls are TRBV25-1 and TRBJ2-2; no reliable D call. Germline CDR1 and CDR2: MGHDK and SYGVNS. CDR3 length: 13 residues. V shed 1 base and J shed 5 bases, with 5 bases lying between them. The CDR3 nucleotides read TGTGCCAGCAGTGAATCGCCTACCGGGGAGCTGTTTTTT. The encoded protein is CASSESPTGELFF.

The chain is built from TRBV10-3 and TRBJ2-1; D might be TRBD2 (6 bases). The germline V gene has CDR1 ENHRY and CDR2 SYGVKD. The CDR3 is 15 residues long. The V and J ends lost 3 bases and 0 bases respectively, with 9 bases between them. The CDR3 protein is CAISDAGSSYNEQFF. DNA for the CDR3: TGTGCCATCAGTGATGCGGGGAGCTCCTACAATGAGCAGTTCTTC.

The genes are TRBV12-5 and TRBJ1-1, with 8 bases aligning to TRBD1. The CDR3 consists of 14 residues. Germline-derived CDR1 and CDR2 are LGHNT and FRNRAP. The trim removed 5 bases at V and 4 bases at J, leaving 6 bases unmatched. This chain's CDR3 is CASGPHRGVTEAFF. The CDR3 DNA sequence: TGTGCTAGTGGTCCCCACAGGGGGGTCACTGAAGCTTTCTTT.

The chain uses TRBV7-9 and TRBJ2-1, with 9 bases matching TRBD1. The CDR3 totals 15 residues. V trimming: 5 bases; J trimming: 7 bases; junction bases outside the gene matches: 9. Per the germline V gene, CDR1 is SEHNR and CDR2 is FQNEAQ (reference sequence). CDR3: CASSHRDRDMNEQFF. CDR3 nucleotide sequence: TGTGCCAGCAGCCACCGGGACAGGGATATGAATGAGCAGTTCTTC.

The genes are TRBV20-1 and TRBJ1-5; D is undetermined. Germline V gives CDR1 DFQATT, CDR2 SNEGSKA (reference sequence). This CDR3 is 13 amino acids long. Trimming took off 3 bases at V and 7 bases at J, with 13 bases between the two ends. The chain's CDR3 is CSASRIEGQPQHF. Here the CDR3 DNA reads TGCAGTGCTAGCAGGATTGAGGGACAGCCCCAGCATTTT.

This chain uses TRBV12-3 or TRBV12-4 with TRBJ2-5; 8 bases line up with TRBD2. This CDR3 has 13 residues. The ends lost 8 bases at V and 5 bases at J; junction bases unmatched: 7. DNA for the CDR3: TGTGCCAGCTGCGCGGGACTAGTGGAGACCCAGTACTTC. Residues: CASCAGLVETQYF.

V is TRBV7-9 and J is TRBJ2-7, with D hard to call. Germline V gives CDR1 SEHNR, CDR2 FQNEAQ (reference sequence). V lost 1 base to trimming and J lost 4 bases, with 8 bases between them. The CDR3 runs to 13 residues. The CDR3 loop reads CASSLEGQYEQYF. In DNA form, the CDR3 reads TGTGCCAGCAGCTTAGAGGGTCAGTACGAGCAGTACTTC. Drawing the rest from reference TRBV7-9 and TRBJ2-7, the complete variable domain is DTGVSQNPRHKITKRGQNVTFRCDPISEHNRLYWYRQTLGQGPEFLTYFQNEAQLEKSRLLSDRFSAERPKGSFSTLEIQRTEQGDSAMYLCASSLEGQYEQYFGPGTRLTVT.

The CDR3: CASSQYDRDRTDTQYF. CDR3 nucleotide sequence: TGCGCCAGCAGCCAGTACGACAGGGACCGCACAGATACGCAGTATTTT. J is TRBJ2-3 and V is TRBV4-3; TRBD1 aligns across 7 bases. Germline lookup yields CDR1 LGHNA and CDR2 YSLEER. CDR3 size: 16 residues. Germline trimming cut 3 bases from V and 1 base from J; bases unmatched to any gene: 7.

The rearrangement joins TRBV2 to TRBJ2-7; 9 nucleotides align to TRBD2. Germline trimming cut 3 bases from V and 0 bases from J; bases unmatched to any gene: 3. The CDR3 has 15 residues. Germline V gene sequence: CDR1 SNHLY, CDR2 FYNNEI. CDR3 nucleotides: TGTGCCAGCAGTGAGGCTAGCGGGACCTCCTACGAGCAGTACTTC. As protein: CASSEASGTSYEQYF.

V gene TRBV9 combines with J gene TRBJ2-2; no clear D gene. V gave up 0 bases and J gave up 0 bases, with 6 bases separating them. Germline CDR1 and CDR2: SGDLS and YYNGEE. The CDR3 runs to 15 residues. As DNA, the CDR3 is TGTGCCAGCAGCGTAGATGGGACGAACACCGGGGAGCTGTTTTTT. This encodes CASSVDGTNTGELFF.

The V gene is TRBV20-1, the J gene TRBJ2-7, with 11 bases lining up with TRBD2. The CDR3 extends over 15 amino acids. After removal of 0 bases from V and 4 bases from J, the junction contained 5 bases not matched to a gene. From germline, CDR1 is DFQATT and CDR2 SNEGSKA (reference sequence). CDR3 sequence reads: CSARDRTSGSYEQYF. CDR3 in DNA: TGCAGTGCTAGAGATCGAACTAGCGGGAGTTACGAGCAGTACTTC.

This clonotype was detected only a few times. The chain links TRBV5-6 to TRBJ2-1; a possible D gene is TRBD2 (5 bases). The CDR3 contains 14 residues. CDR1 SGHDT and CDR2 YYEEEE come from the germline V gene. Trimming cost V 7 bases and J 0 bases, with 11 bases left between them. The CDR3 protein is CASSLGSSYNEQFF. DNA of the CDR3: TGTGCCAGCTCCCTAGGGAGCTCCTACAATGAGCAGTTCTTC.

The CDR3, as DNA: TGCAGCGGTGCCGGGACTAGCGGGAAGGCCTACAATGAGCAGTTCTTC. Amino acids: CSGAGTSGKAYNEQFF. The chain has TRBV29-1 and TRBJ2-1, with 13 bases identical to TRBD2. Germline V gives CDR1 SQVTM, CDR2 ANQGSEA. Trimming cost V 7 bases and J 2 bases; bases outside gene matches: 8. This CDR3 is 16 amino acids long.

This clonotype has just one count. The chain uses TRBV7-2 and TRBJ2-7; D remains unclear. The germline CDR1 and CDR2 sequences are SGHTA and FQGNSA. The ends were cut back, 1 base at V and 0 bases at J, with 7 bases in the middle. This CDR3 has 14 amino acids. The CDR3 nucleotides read TGTGCCAGCAGCTTAGAACCCTACTCCTACGAGCAGTACTTC. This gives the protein CASSLEPYSYEQYF.

CDR3 amino acids: CSVLPSDREYTEAFF. In DNA form, the CDR3 reads TGCAGCGTTTTGCCATCGGACAGGGAGTACACTGAAGCTTTCTTT. The V and J genes are TRBV29-1 and TRBJ1-1; 8 positions match TRBD1. The CDR3 runs to 15 residues. Germline CDR1 and CDR2: SQVTM and ANQGSEA. J lost 3 bases, V lost 5 bases, and 11 bases had no gene match.

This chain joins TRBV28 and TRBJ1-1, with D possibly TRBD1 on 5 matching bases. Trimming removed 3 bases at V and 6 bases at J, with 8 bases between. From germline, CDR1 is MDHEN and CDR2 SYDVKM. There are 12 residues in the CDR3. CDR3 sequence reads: CASSLARAEAFF. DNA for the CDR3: TGTGCCAGCAGTTTGGCCAGGGCTGAAGCTTTCTTT.

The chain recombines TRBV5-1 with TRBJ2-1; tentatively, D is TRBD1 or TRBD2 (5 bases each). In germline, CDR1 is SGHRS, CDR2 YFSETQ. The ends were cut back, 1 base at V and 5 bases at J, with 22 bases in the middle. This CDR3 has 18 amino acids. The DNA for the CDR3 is TGCGCCAGCAGCTTGCCTAAGTCCGGGACCCAGTTTAACAATGAGCAGTTCTTC. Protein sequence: CASSLPKSGTQFNNEQFF.

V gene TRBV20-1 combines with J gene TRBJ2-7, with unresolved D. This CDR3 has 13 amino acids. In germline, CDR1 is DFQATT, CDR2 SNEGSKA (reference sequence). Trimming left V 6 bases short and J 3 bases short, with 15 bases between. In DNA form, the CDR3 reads TGCAGTGCAATGGGCCGAGATTTCTACGAGCAGTACTTC. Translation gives CSAMGRDFYEQYF.

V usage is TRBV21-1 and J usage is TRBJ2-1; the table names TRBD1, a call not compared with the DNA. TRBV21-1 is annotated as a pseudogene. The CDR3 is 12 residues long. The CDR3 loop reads CASSSGQARQFF. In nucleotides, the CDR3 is TGTGCCAGCAGCTCCGGGCAGGCCCGACAGTTCTTC.

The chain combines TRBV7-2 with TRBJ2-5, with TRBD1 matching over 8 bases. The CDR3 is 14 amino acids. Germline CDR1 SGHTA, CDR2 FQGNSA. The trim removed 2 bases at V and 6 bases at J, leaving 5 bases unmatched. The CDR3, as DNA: TGTGCCAGCAGCTTAAGGACAGGGATGAAGACCCAGTACTTC. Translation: CASSLRTGMKTQYF.